The source of this T cell receptor (beta chain) is a study of shared clonotypes between healthy human individuals. Remarks on this clone: Its antigen is unknown.

Germline V lookup: CDR1 LNHNV, CDR2 YYDKDF (reference sequence). V lost 8 bases and J 5 bases, leaving 16 bases between the germline ends. CDR3 length: 14 residues. Generated by immunoSEQ multiplex PCR, the TCRdb table keeps only in-frame clones and is missing some. The table records around 2.5 million clones, 80% to 95% of them present only once. Notes on the study in general: Estimated richness was generally greater in naive than memory subsets. Incomplete sequencing of sorted subsets was indicated by rarefaction despite large depth.

Sequencing used naive CD4+ T cells from PBMCs. The subset was: CD45RA+ positively selected. The origin of this receptor is a man younger than 30 in good health. Some clones in this sample may be carry-over from other donors' samples. The chain couples TRBV15 to TRBJ1-5, with D perhaps matching TRBD1 (6 bases). Here the CDR3 DNA reads TGTGCCACCGATCTCGCCGGGACATATCAGCCCCAGCATTTT. Encoded protein: CATDLAGTYQPQHF.